The 22 T cell receptor beta chains reported below all come from one sample, sequenced in a study of blood T cell repertoires in COVID-19. Produced via immunoSEQ multiplex PCR; TCRdb's table is partial and in-frame only. The data contain about 130,000 clones, roughly 91% of them singletons. Sequencing was performed on peripheral blood. Receptors were obtained from a man between 60 and 75 years old with COVID-19, enrolled during active disease.

The chain combines TRBV19 with TRBJ2-1, with D tentatively TRBD1 (6 bases). Per germline, CDR1 LNHDA and CDR2 SQIVND (reference sequence). Between the trimmed V and J ends, which lost 0 bases and 2 bases, there was a span of 14 bases. This CDR3 region has 17 residues. CDR3 residues: CASSIDFGTSTYNEQFF. The CDR3 DNA reads TGTGCCAGTAGTATAGATTTCGGGACATCCACCTACAATGAGCAGTTCTTC.

The chain combines TRBV7-9 with TRBJ2-7, with TRBD1 identical over 7 bases. Germline loops: CDR1 SEHNR, CDR2 FQNEAQ (reference sequence). The ends lost 1 base at V and 2 bases at J; junction bases unmatched: 8. The CDR3 spans 16 residues. CDR3 amino acids: CASSLGGSRGTYEQYF. The CDR3 DNA follows: TGTGCCAGCAGCTTAGGAGGTTCCAGGGGGACCTACGAGCAGTACTTC.

V gene TRBV12-3 or TRBV12-4 combines with J gene TRBJ1-1; D call uncertain. This CDR3 has 12 amino acids. The V gene lost 7 bases and the J gene lost 4 bases, with 10 bases spanning the gap. CDR3: CASTLRGTEAFF. The DNA of the CDR3 is TGTGCCAGCACCCTGCGGGGCACTGAAGCTTTCTTT.

The CDR3 coding sequence is TGTGCCAGCAGCTTAGGACTGGACAGGGACGAGCAGTACTTC. This encodes CASSLGLDRDEQYF. The chain has TRBV7-9 and TRBJ2-7; TRBD1 aligns across 8 bases. CDR1 and CDR2 from the germline V gene are SEHNR and FQNEAQ (reference sequence). This CDR3 comprises 14 residues. J gave up 5 bases and V 1 base, and 4 bases lay outside the gene matches. The full variable domain, completed using reference TRBV7-9 and TRBJ2-7, is DTGVSQNPRHKITKRGQNVTFRCDPISEHNRLYWYRQTLGQGPEFLTYFQNEAQLEKSRLLSDRFSAERPKGSFSTLEIQRTEQGDSAMYLCASSLGLDRDEQYFGPGTRLTVT.

The V call is TRBV11-2, the J call TRBJ1-4; 7 bases are a match to TRBD1. With 5 bases clipped from V and 5 bases from J, the junction kept 8 bases outside the gene matches. Germline V gives CDR1 SGHAT, CDR2 FQNNGV. There are 15 residues in the CDR3. CDR3 sequence reads: CASSPTGLTNEKLFF. The CDR3 region has the DNA TGTGCCAGCAGCCCGACAGGGCTAACGAATGAAAAACTGTTTTTT.

This sequence joins TRBV5-3 and TRBJ1-5; TRBD1 agrees at 7 bases. TRBV5-3 belongs to the ORF category, with a function that is uncertain. The J segment lost 2 bases and the V segment lost 6 bases, leaving 5 bases of the junction unmatched. The CDR3 totals 14 residues. The CDR3 DNA sequence: TGTGCCAGAACCACGGGACAGCGCAATCAGCCCCAGCATTTT. Protein: CARTTGQRNQPQHF.

The chain combines TRBV7-2 with TRBJ1-5, with no clear D. V lost 5 bases, J lost 0 bases, and 8 bases lay in between. The germline V gene has CDR1 SGHTA and CDR2 FQGNSA. The CDR3 covers 14 residues. The CDR3 DNA sequence: TGTGCCAGCAGCCCCCGGGGTAGCAATCAGCCCCAGCATTTT. This codes for CASSPRGSNQPQHF.

The chain is built from TRBV7-2 and TRBJ2-7; 9 bases match TRBD1. Germline V gene lookup returns CDR1 SGHTA and CDR2 FQGNSA. This CDR3 region has 13 residues. V gave up 5 bases and J gave up 6 bases; unmatched junction bases: 5. The CDR3 sequence: CASSRDRASEQYF. CDR3 DNA: TGTGCCAGCAGCCGGGACAGGGCGAGCGAGCAGTACTTC.

The chain employs TRBV6-2 or TRBV6-3 and TRBJ1-5, with TRBD1 as a possible D gene (5 bases). This CDR3 is built from 16 residues. V gave up 4 bases and J gave up 6 bases, with 19 bases separating them. CDR1 and CDR2 from the germline V gene are MNHEY and SVGEGT. The CDR3 DNA is TGTGCCAGCAGTTTCCTAACAGGTAGTATCAGTCAGCCCCAGCATTTT. Protein: CASSFLTGSISQPQHF.

The chain employs TRBV18 and TRBJ2-7, with D maybe TRBD1 (5 bases). V lost 3 bases and J lost 3, with 9 bases in between. Germline-derived CDR1 and CDR2 are KGHSH and LQKENI. The CDR3 contains 13 residues. The CDR3 sequence is CASSPPDSYEQYF. The CDR3 DNA follows: TGTGCCAGCTCACCCCCCGACAGCTACGAGCAGTACTTC.

In this sample, this clone turned up once. The chain links TRBV5-4 to TRBJ2-7, with D possibly matching TRBD2 (6 bases). This CDR3 region has 14 residues. Germline V gene data show CDR1 as SGHNT and CDR2 as YYREEE (reference sequence). Trimming took 6 bases from V and 5 from J, leaving 18 bases between them. The CDR3 region has the DNA TGTGCCAGCACAGCCTCCGGGGGTAATCACGAGCAGTACTTC. This translates into CASTASGGNHEQYF.

J is TRBJ1-6 and V is TRBV24-1; the match to TRBD1 covers 8 bases. Germline CDR1 and CDR2: KGHDR and SFDVKD. J lost 8 bases, V lost 7 bases, and 6 bases had no gene match. The CDR3 is made up of 14 amino acids. The CDR3 nucleotides read TGTGCCACCAGAGGACAGGGATTAGATTCACCCCTCCACTTT. Translation gives CATRGQGLDSPLHF.

The V call is TRBV19, the J call TRBJ2-1; 7 bases match TRBD2. The CDR3 contains 12 residues. J lost 12 bases, V lost 2 bases, and 4 bases had no gene match. CDR1 and CDR2 (germline): LNHDA, SQIVND (reference sequence). CDR3 sequence (DNA): TGTGCCAGTAGTATAAACCGACTAGCGCAGTTCTTC. It yields the protein CASSINRLAQFF.

The gene calls are TRBV18 and TRBJ1-2; the D gene is possibly TRBD1 (5 bases). Trimming stripped 1 base from V and 2 bases from J, with 11 bases between. From germline, CDR1 is KGHSH and CDR2 LQKENI. This CDR3 has 15 amino acids. DNA of the CDR3: TGTGCCAGCTCACCACGGGACGGACTAAACTATGGCTACACCTTC. Translated, it gives CASSPRDGLNYGYTF.

The CDR3 DNA reads TGTGCCAGCTTCCCCCTTGAAGTTCGCGATGAGCAGTTCTTC. Encoded protein: CASFPLEVRDEQFF. The chain combines TRBV18 with TRBJ2-1; D remains unclear. V was cut by 7 bases and J by 8 bases, with 18 bases left in between. The CDR3 extends over 14 amino acids. Germline V lookup: CDR1 KGHSH, CDR2 LQKENI.

The gene calls are TRBV7-2 and TRBJ1-1, with 7 nucleotides matching TRBD1. This CDR3 is built from 14 residues. Germline lookup yields CDR1 SGHTA and CDR2 FQGNSA. Trimming at V came to 8 bases and at J to 4 bases, leaving 10 bases not matched to a gene. CDR3 nucleotides: TGTGCCAGCGGTCGGGGACAGCGGTTCACTGAAGCTTTCTTT. Translating gives CASGRGQRFTEAFF.

V and J are TRBV2 and TRBJ2-7, with a possible D match to TRBD1 (5 bases). The CDR3 runs 14 residues. Trimming removed 2 bases at V and 3 bases at J, with 11 bases between. Per germline, CDR1 SNHLY and CDR2 FYNNEI. Written as DNA, the CDR3 is TGTGCCAGCAGTGAACGGTCAGGGTACTACGAGCAGTACTTC. Translated, it gives CASSERSGYYEQYF.

This clone was counted a few times. This chain joins TRBV12-3 or TRBV12-4 and TRBJ1-2; D might be TRBD1 (5 bases). The CDR3 has 13 amino acids. V lost 7 bases to trimming and J lost 6 bases, with 15 bases between them. The CDR3, as DNA: TGTGCCAGCACCCTCCAGGGAGGAAATGGCTACACCTTC. It translates to CASTLQGGNGYTF.

CDR3 nucleotides: TGTGCCAGCAGCGTAGGGGAGAGCTCTGGAAACACCATATATTTT. The encoded protein is CASSVGESSGNTIYF. The rearrangement uses TRBV9 and TRBJ1-3; D ambiguous. The CDR3 runs 15 residues. The germline V gene has CDR1 SGDLS and CDR2 YYNGEE. V was cut by 0 bases and J by 0 bases, with 7 bases left in between.

The chain recombines TRBV6-1 with TRBJ1-5, with D uncertain. The V end lost 3 bases, the J end lost 2 bases, and 5 bases lay between the germline ends. Germline CDR1 MNHNS, CDR2 SASEGT. The CDR3 spans 13 residues. CDR3 residues: CASSDRGNQPQHF. Here the CDR3 DNA reads TGTGCCAGCAGTGACCGGGGCAATCAGCCCCAGCATTTT.

This clone occurred once. The genes are TRBV6-5 and TRBJ1-6; maybe TRBD1 (6 bases). The CDR3 has 13 residues. The germline CDR1 and CDR2 sequences are MNHEY and SVGAGI. Between the trimmed V and J ends, which lost 6 bases and 10 bases, there was a span of 13 bases. The CDR3 protein is CASRDSTGSPLHF. CDR3 nucleotide sequence: TGTGCCAGCAGGGACAGCACTGGGTCACCCCTCCACTTT.

The chain uses TRBV30 and TRBJ1-5; D is possibly TRBD1 (5 bases). V was pared by 2 bases and J by 6 bases, with 8 bases between. The CDR3 spans 12 residues. CDR1 is GTSNPN and CDR2 is SVGIG in the germline V gene (reference sequence). The CDR3 sequence is CAWSTGGQPQHF. In DNA form, the CDR3 reads TGTGCCTGGAGTACCGGGGGTCAGCCCCAGCATTTT. Full variable domain (remainder filled in from reference TRBV30 and TRBJ1-5): SQTIHQWPATLVQPVGSPLSLECTVEGTSNPNLYWYRQAAGRGLQLLFYSVGIGQISSEVPQNLSASRPQDRQFILSSKKLLLSDSGFYLCAWSTGGQPQHFGDGTRLSIL.